What follows are 18 T cell receptor beta chains derived from one specimen sequenced in a study of cytomegalovirus exposure and HLA in healthy donors. PCR was performed using 60 Vbeta and 13 Jbeta primers. Produced via immunoSEQ multiplex PCR; TCRdb's table is partial and in-frame only. There are over 150,000 clones in the sample, with approximately 0.74% held by the top ten. Sequencing used PBMCs. These receptors all stem from a boy under 18 in good health and CMV-seronegative.

V is TRBV6-5 and J is TRBJ2-1, with TRBD2 as a possible D gene (5 bases). In germline, CDR1 is MNHEY, CDR2 SVGAGI. There are 12 residues in the CDR3. The germline V and J ends were trimmed by 6 bases and 9 bases, with 12 bases remaining between them. The CDR3 DNA reads as TGTGCCAGCAGCCCCGGCGGGTCTGAGCAGTTCTTC. Translating gives CASSPGGSEQFF.

The J gene is TRBJ2-1, the V gene TRBV5-1; TRBD2 matches at 9 bases. Trimming took 0 bases from V and 4 from J; bases not matched to a gene: 8. This CDR3 is built from 17 residues. CDR1 is SGHRS and CDR2 is YFSETQ in the germline V gene. CDR3 in DNA: TGCGCCAGCAGCTTGGTTCCCCTAGCGGGGAATTACAATGAGCAGTTCTTC. It yields the protein CASSLVPLAGNYNEQFF.

The rearrangement joins TRBV21-1 to TRBJ1-5; the table's D call, TRBD1, was not checked against the DNA. TRBV21-1 corresponds to a pseudogene. The CDR3 contains 20 residues. DNA for the CDR3: TGTGCCAGCAGCAAAGGCCAGCGACAGGGGAACCAACCTAGCAATCAGCCCCAGCATTTT. Translation gives CASSKGQRQGNQPSNQPQHF.

The chain has TRBV2 and TRBJ2-1; D perhaps matches TRBD2 (7 bases). V gave up 5 bases and J gave up 9 bases, with 17 bases separating them. This CDR3 contains 14 residues. CDR1 is SNHLY and CDR2 is FYNNEI in the germline V gene. CDR3 residues: CASSPTRGAGEQFF. In DNA, the CDR3 is TGTGCCAGCAGTCCAACCCGGGGGGCGGGTGAGCAGTTCTTC.

The J gene is TRBJ2-1, the V gene TRBV30, with 14 bases lining up with TRBD2. The CDR3 extends over 17 amino acids. V dropped 0 bases and J dropped 14; count of bases not matched to a gene: 15. Germline V CDR1 and CDR2: GTSNPN, SVGIG (reference sequence). The CDR3 DNA follows: TGTGCCTGGAGTGTACGCCGGACTAGCGGGGGGTCCTCGGCGGAGTTCTTC. Protein: CAWSVRRTSGGSSAEFF.

This chain joins TRBV6-1 and TRBJ1-5; 9 positions agree with TRBD1. CDR1 and CDR2 from the germline V gene are MNHNS and SASEGT. The CDR3 is 17 residues long. Trimming cost V 0 bases and J 9 bases; bases outside gene matches: 12. This CDR3 is CASSEARTGAPGWPQHF. The CDR3 nucleotides are TGTGCCAGCAGTGAAGCTCGGACAGGGGCTCCAGGTTGGCCCCAGCATTTT.

V gene TRBV7-9 combines with J gene TRBJ1-6, with a weak D call TRBD1 (6 bases). The germline V gene encodes CDR1 SEHNR and CDR2 FQNEAQ (reference sequence). V was shortened by 5 bases and J by 5 bases, with 19 bases between the two germline ends. The CDR3 runs 17 residues. CDR3 in amino acids: CASSSPATGPDNSPLHF. CDR3 nucleotides: TGTGCCAGCAGCAGCCCCGCAACAGGGCCGGATAATTCACCCCTCCACTTT. The whole variable domain, filled in from reference TRBV7-9 and TRBJ1-6, reads DTGVSQNPRHKITKRGQNVTFRCDPISEHNRLYWYRQTLGQGPEFLTYFQNEAQLEKSRLLSDRFSAERPKGSFSTLEIQRTEQGDSAMYLCASSSPATGPDNSPLHFGNGTRLTVT.

This sequence joins TRBV19 and TRBJ2-5, with TRBD1 identical over 10 bases. Germline CDR1 LNHDA, CDR2 SQIVND (reference sequence). The CDR3 is 14 amino acids. Losses at the gene ends were 8 bases for V and 4 bases for J; bases not matched to a gene: 7. For the CDR3, the DNA is TGTGCCAGTGCCTGGACAGGGGGTGGAGAGACCCAGTACTTC. Translation: CASAWTGGGETQYF.

This chain connects TRBV18 to TRBJ1-1, with TRBD1 as a possible D gene (6 bases). Germline CDR1 and CDR2: KGHSH and LQKENI. Trimming took 8 bases from V and 5 from J, leaving 21 bases between them. The CDR3 spans 15 residues. The CDR3 is CASRIPGQRVTEAFF. The CDR3 DNA reads as TGTGCCAGCCGAATCCCGGGACAAAGGGTAACTGAAGCTTTCTTT.

This chain connects TRBV11-1 to TRBJ2-5; no definite D call. CDR3 length: 13 amino acids. Germline V gene lookup returns CDR1 SGHAT and CDR2 FQDESV (reference sequence). Trimming left V 1 base short and J 2 bases short, with 5 bases between. The CDR3 loop reads CASSLGQQETQYF. CDR3 sequence (DNA): TGTGCCAGCAGCTTAGGGCAGCAAGAGACCCAGTACTTC. Variable domain in full (rest from reference TRBV11-1 and TRBJ2-5): EAEVAQSPRYKITEKSQAVAFWCDPISGHATLYWYRQILGQGPELLVQFQDESVVDDSQLPKDRFSAERLKGVDSTLKIQPAELGDSAMYLCASSLGQQETQYFGPGTRLLVL.

This sequence joins TRBV29-1 and TRBJ2-7, with D perhaps TRBD2 (7 bases). CDR1 is SQVTM, CDR2 ANQGSEA, per germline. CDR3 length: 13 amino acids. With 6 bases removed from V and 3 bases from J, the gap between germline ends came to 15 bases. For the CDR3, the DNA is TGCAGCGTCGCGGCGGGGGCTTTCTACGAGCAGTACTTC. This codes for CSVAAGAFYEQYF.

The V gene is TRBV9, the J gene TRBJ2-3; a weak D match, TRBD2 (6 bases). The germline V gene has CDR1 SGDLS and CDR2 YYNGEE. The V gene lost 0 bases and the J gene lost 4 bases, with 6 bases spanning the gap. The CDR3 is made up of 13 amino acids. The CDR3 DNA sequence: TGTGCCAGCAGCGTAGGGGGGGCAGATACGCAGTATTTT. This sequence encodes CASSVGGADTQYF.

The chain recombines TRBV6-1 with TRBJ1-1; 8 bases line up with TRBD1. The V segment lost 6 bases and the J segment 11 bases; nucleotides outside the gene matches: 5. Germline values: CDR1 MNHNS, CDR2 SASEGT. The CDR3 runs 11 residues. The CDR3 protein is CASSLNRGAFF. The CDR3 nucleotides read TGTGCCAGCAGCCTGAACAGGGGGGCTTTCTTT.

The chain employs TRBV7-3 and TRBJ2-1; 14 positions match TRBD2. The J segment lost 9 bases and the V segment lost 0 bases, leaving 1 base of the junction unmatched. CDR1 and CDR2 (germline): SGHTA, FQGTGA. This CDR3 has 15 amino acids. The CDR3 is CASSLTTSGGGEQFF. In DNA, the CDR3 is TGTGCCAGCAGCTTAACGACTAGCGGGGGGGGTGAGCAGTTCTTC.

As for this clone: At the DNA level, this CDR3 is encoded by other sequences in the same sample as well. The rearrangement joins TRBV18 to TRBJ2-5; no reliable D call. Germline CDR1 is KGHSH and CDR2 is LQKENI. The CDR3 length is 11 residues. V lost 3 bases to trimming and J lost 5 bases, with 4 bases between them. The CDR3 loop is CASSPEETQYF. DNA of the CDR3: TGTGCCAGCTCACCGGAGGAGACCCAGTACTTC. The full variable domain, completed using reference TRBV18 and TRBJ2-5, is NAGVMQNPRHLVRRRGQEARLRCSPMKGHSHVYWYRQLPEEGLKFMVYLQKENIIDESGMPKERFSAEFPKEGPSILRIQQVVRGDSAAYFCASSPEETQYFGPGTRLLVL.

The V gene is TRBV6-1, the J gene TRBJ2-1; TRBD2 agrees at 10 bases. Germline values: CDR1 MNHNS, CDR2 SASEGT. Germline trimming cut 6 bases from V and 5 bases from J; bases unmatched to any gene: 7. The CDR3 consists of 15 residues. In DNA, the CDR3 is TGTGCCAGCAGCTTACTAGCGGGGCGGGACAATGAGCAGTTCTTC. This translates into CASSLLAGRDNEQFF.

The J gene is TRBJ2-1, the V gene TRBV5-5; 7 nucleotides align to TRBD1. The CDR3 has 15 amino acids. Germline values: CDR1 SGHKS, CDR2 YYEKEE (reference sequence). V gave up 4 bases and J gave up 7 bases; unmatched junction bases: 11. The chain's CDR3 is CASSHAGTAINEQFF. DNA of the CDR3: TGTGCCAGCAGCCATGCCGGGACAGCGATAAATGAGCAGTTCTTC.

The rearrangement links TRBV19 to TRBJ1-5; TRBD1 might be the D (6 bases). V lost 4 bases and J 0 bases, leaving 19 bases between the germline ends. The germline V gene encodes CDR1 LNHDA and CDR2 SQIVND (reference sequence). This CDR3 is built from 18 residues. The CDR3 region has the DNA TGTGCCAGTAGTAGTCAGGGGTTTGCAGATTATAGCAATCAGCCCCAGCATTTT. Residues: CASSSQGFADYSNQPQHF. Using reference TRBV19 and TRBJ1-5 for the parts outside the CDR3, the full variable domain is DGGITQSPKYLFRKEGQNVTLSCEQNLNHDAMYWYRQDPGQGLRLIYYSQIVNDFQKGDIAEGYSVSREKKESFPLTVTSAQKNPTAFYLCASSSQGFADYSNQPQHFGDGTRLSIL.